A selection of T cell receptor beta chains follows, all from one sample in a study of blood T cell repertoires in COVID-19. Libraries were prepared by immunoSEQ multiplex PCR; TCRdb keeps only in-frame clonotypes and omits some of them. The repertoire consists of approximately 470,000 clones, with 87% occurring once and the leading ten covering about 0.7%. Sequencing input: PBMCs or T cells enriched from blood (not recorded which). These receptors were taken from a woman between 18 and 29 years old who had recovered from COVID-19. CDR3s include the opening cysteine and the closing phenylalanine or tryptophan. The D gene is left open where the match is weak. For some rows the clone size is stated as once, few or many, or as a class when expanded; others skip it.

cdr3_nt,cdr3_aa,clone_size,v_call,d_call,j_call
TGTGCCAGCAGCCTAGGGGCTCTAGAGCAGTACTTC,CASSLGALEQYF,.,TRBV5-6,.,TRBJ2-7
TGCGCCAGCAGCTCCGGGACAGGGGACGAGGCCCAGTACTTC,CASSSGTGDEAQYF,.,TRBV5-1,TRBD1,TRBJ2-5
TGTGCCAGTACTCCAGGGGGGACAGTAAATACGCAGTATTTT,CASTPGGTVNTQYF,.,TRBV19,.,TRBJ2-3
TGTGCCAGCAGCCAAGAACGGAGCGGGGGGGCCACTGTGTATACAGATACGCAGTATTTT,CASSQERSGGATVYTDTQYF,.,TRBV4-2,TRBD2,TRBJ2-3
TGTGCCAGCAGCTTAGGACTAGCGGTGGCCTACGAGCAGTACTTC,CASSLGLAVAYEQYF,once,TRBV7-2,TRBD2,TRBJ2-7
TGTGCCAGCGGGGACAGCCGTAATGAAAAACTGTTTTTT,CASGDSRNEKLFF,.,TRBV6-5,TRBD1,TRBJ1-4
TGCGCCAGCGAAGGGAGTTTGAACACTGAAGCTTTCTTT,CASEGSLNTEAFF,.,TRBV10-2,.,TRBJ1-1
TGCAGTGTAGCGGGGTGGTACGAGCAGTACTTC,CSVAGWYEQYF,.,TRBV20-1,TRBD2,TRBJ2-7
TGTGCCACCGTAGCGGGGGCAGATACGCAGTATTTT,CATVAGADTQYF,.,TRBV6-5,TRBD2,TRBJ2-3
TGCGCCAGCAGCTTCGGGACAGGGGAGAGGACACCCCTCCACTTT,CASSFGTGERTPLHF,.,TRBV5-1,TRBD1,TRBJ1-6
TGCGCCAGCAGCTTGGAAACAGGGTTGAACACTGAAGCTTTCTTT,CASSLETGLNTEAFF,.,TRBV5-1,.,TRBJ1-1
TGTGCCAGCAGCTTGGGAAGGGGGCGCGAAGCTTTCTTT,CASSLGRGREAFF,.,TRBV5-6,TRBD1,TRBJ1-1
TGTGCCAGTACCGGGGACAGTCTTAATGAAAAACTGTTTTTT,CASTGDSLNEKLFF,.,TRBV19,TRBD1,TRBJ1-4
TGTGCCAGCAGTTATACGGGGGGATACGGCTACACCTTC,CASSYTGGYGYTF,.,TRBV27,.,TRBJ1-2
TGCGCCAGCAGCCCCCTCCAGGGCGCCGGGGAGCTGTTTTTT,CASSPLQGAGELFF,.,TRBV5-1,.,TRBJ2-2
TGTGCCAGCAGTTTATTATCTAGCGGGGGGCCCTCTAGCACAGATACGCAGTATTTT,CASSLLSSGGPSSTDTQYF,.,TRBV27,TRBD2,TRBJ2-3
TGTGCCTGTTTCACTAGCGGGGGACGCAATGAGCAGTTCTTC,CACFTSGGRNEQFF,.,TRBV30,TRBD2,TRBJ2-1
TGTGCCAGTTCCAGGGGTGTTCAGCCCCAGCATTTT,CASSRGVQPQHF,.,TRBV19,.,TRBJ1-5
TGTGCCAGCAGTGAAGTGAGACAGGGGTCATATGGCTACACCTTC,CASSEVRQGSYGYTF,.,TRBV2,TRBD1,TRBJ1-2
TGTGCCAGCAGCTTGGGGGGAGGCAGTAACTACGAGCAGTACTTC,CASSLGGGSNYEQYF,.,TRBV11-2,.,TRBJ2-7